This is a list of T cell receptor beta chains from one sample in a study of response to subunit inactivated influenza vaccine. Using its own MiXCR run on the RT-PCR reads, TCRdb lists one record per CDR3 protein. The sample has about 570,000 distinct CDR3 sequences; about 10% are singletons. The same data also contributed to another study, on T cells expressing NK-cell markers.

The sample was PBMCs from blood, taken on the day of vaccination. These TCRs come from a man aged 50-59 years who received an inactivated influenza vaccine. The CDR3 runs from the conserved cysteine through the conserved F or W. Each record gives: J gene, D gene, V gene, clone size, CDR3 protein, CDR3 DNA. A D gene is named only where the DNA matches it firmly. Clone size, where shown, is once, few, many, or a class for clones that have expanded.

>TRBJ2-3|.|TRBV11-2|.
CASSVGPQRDTQYF
TGTGCCAGCAGCGTGGGACCCCAAAGAGATACGCAGTATTTT
>TRBJ1-6|.|TRBV10-3|few
CAISAYPGHGSYNSPLHF
TGTGCCATCAGTGCCTACCCAGGTCACGGGTCCTATAATTCACCCCTCCACTTT
>TRBJ1-6|.|TRBV7-3|many
CASSTGTTVIGSPLHF
TGTGCCAGCAGTACCGGGACAACAGTAATCGGTTCACCCCTCCACTTT
>TRBJ1-4|.|TRBV2|.
CASMRQYGAEKLFF
TGTGCCAGCATGCGACAGTACGGGGCGGAAAAACTGTTTTTT
>TRBJ2-3|TRBD2|TRBV11-2|few
CASSLGLAGITSTDTQYF
TGTGCCAGCAGCCTGGGACTAGCGGGGATAACTAGCACAGATACGCAGTATTTT
>TRBJ2-7|TRBD2|TRBV5-4|.
CASSLPGTSYEQYF
TGTGCCAGCAGCCTACCCGGGACTAGCTACGAGCAGTACTTC
>TRBJ2-7|TRBD2|TRBV20-1|many
CRLAGGSYEQYF
TGCAGATTAGCGGGGGGATCCTACGAGCAGTACTTC
>TRBJ2-1|.|TRBV4-3|.
CASSQRTSYSYNEQFF
TGCGCCAGCAGCCAAAGGACGTCTTACTCCTACAATGAGCAGTTCTTC
>TRBJ2-4|TRBD2|TRBV20-1|.
CSASSGLAGVPEDIQYF
TGCAGTGCTAGTAGTGGACTAGCGGGGGTCCCCGAAGACATTCAGTACTTC
>TRBJ2-7|.|TRBV7-2|.
CASSPTYTVSYEQYF
TGTGCCAGCAGCCCAACTTACACAGTTTCCTACGAGCAGTACTTC
>TRBJ2-2|TRBD2|TRBV28|few
CASSLELAGTNTGELFF
TGTGCCAGCAGTTTAGAACTAGCGGGGACGAACACCGGGGAGCTGTTTTTT
>TRBJ1-5|.|TRBV6-5|many
CASSYSTGNQPQHF
TGTGCCAGCAGTTACTCGACGGGCAATCAGCCCCAGCATTTT
>TRBJ2-1|.|TRBV7-6|.
CASSPELGAYNEQFF
TGTGCCAGCAGCCCAGAACTAGGGGCTTACAATGAGCAGTTCTTC
>TRBJ2-1|.|TRBV29-1|.
CSVEVDYNEQFF
TGCAGCGTTGAGGTAGACTACAATGAGCAGTTCTTC
>TRBJ2-7|TRBD1|TRBV19|.
CASSERDSSIFYEQYF
TGTGCCAGTAGTGAAAGGGACAGTTCCATCTTCTACGAGCAGTACTTC
>TRBJ2-1|.|TRBV28|.
CASSLKPAVEQFF
TGTGCCAGCAGTTTAAAACCCGCGGTTGAGCAGTTCTTC
>TRBJ2-3|.|TRBV7-8|.
CASSLEARGRRTDTQYF
TGTGCCAGCAGCTTAGAGGCACGGGGTCGCAGAACAGATACGCAGTATTTT
>TRBJ2-5|.|TRBV12-3/TRBV12-4|few
CASSLVSGRQETQYF
TGTGCCAGCAGTTTGGTGTCAGGGAGGCAAGAGACCCAGTACTTC
>TRBJ2-7|.|TRBV5-5|.
CASSLIWTPSDYEQYF
TGTGCCAGCAGCTTGATTTGGACACCCTCGGACTACGAGCAGTACTTC
>TRBJ2-7|.|TRBV5-6|.
CASSRTGKEQYF
TGTGCCAGCAGCCGGACGGGGAAGGAGCAGTACTTC
>TRBJ1-2|.|TRBV20-1|.
CSSERPPGGYGYTF
TGCAGTTCCGAGAGACCGCCTGGTGGCTATGGCTACACCTTC
>TRBJ1-6|.|TRBV28|many
CASSLRGYDLASPLHF
TGTGCCAGCAGTTTACGTGGGTACGACCTGGCATCACCCCTCCACTTT
>TRBJ2-2|.|TRBV6-5|few
CASSYGNANTGELFF
TGTGCCAGCAGTTACGGCAACGCGAACACCGGGGAGCTGTTTTTT
>TRBJ1-5|.|TRBV15|few
CATSRAGDQPQHF
TGTGCCACCAGCAGAGCCGGGGATCAGCCCCAGCATTTT
>TRBJ2-2|.|TRBV4-1|.
CASSQEVRYSGWDTGELFF
TGCGCCAGCAGCCAAGAGGTCCGATACAGCGGGTGGGACACCGGGGAGCTGTTTTTT
>TRBJ2-7|TRBD1|TRBV5-6|many
CASSFDRANEQYF
TGTGCCAGCAGCTTCGACAGGGCGAACGAGCAGTACTTC
>TRBJ2-7|.|TRBV11-2|many
CASSTIYEQYF
TGTGCCAGCAGCACCATCTACGAGCAGTACTTC
>TRBJ2-1|TRBD2|TRBV10-2|.
CASKSLAGPYNEQFF
TGCGCCAGCAAATCACTAGCGGGGCCGTACAATGAGCAGTTCTTC
>TRBJ2-5|.|TRBV15|few
CATSISQGETQYF
TGTGCCACCAGCATTTCACAGGGCGAGACCCAGTACTTC
>TRBJ2-7|.|TRBV11-2|.
CASSFNFGVQYF
TGTGCCAGCAGCTTTAATTTCGGCGTGCAGTACTTC
>TRBJ2-7|.|TRBV7-3|many
CASVPQGYEQYF
TGTGCCAGCGTTCCACAGGGTTACGAGCAGTACTTC
>TRBJ1-5|.|TRBV5-6|.
CASSSGGHGNQPQHF
TGTGCCAGCTCATCAGGCGGGCACGGCAATCAGCCCCAGCATTTT
>TRBJ2-5|.|TRBV19|.
CASSILDSPLETQYF
TGTGCCAGTAGTATACTGGACTCACCGTTGGAGACCCAGTACTTC
>TRBJ2-2|TRBD2|TRBV4-3|few
CASSQSGGGFGTGELFF
TGCGCCAGCAGCCAATCCGGGGGGGGATTCGGGACCGGGGAGCTGTTTTTT
>TRBJ2-7|.|TRBV9|.
CASSGLGALAF
TGTGCCAGCAGCGGCCTAGGGGCTCTTGCGTTC
>TRBJ1-1|.|TRBV14|few
CASSQEARNTEAFF
TGTGCCAGCAGCCAAGAGGCCAGGAACACTGAAGCTTTCTTT
>TRBJ2-2|TRBD2|TRBV6-1|.
CASSVRGLAAGELFF
TGTGCCAGCAGTGTTCGGGGACTAGCTGCCGGGGAGCTGTTTTTT
>TRBJ2-4|.|TRBV4-2|.
CAMGPGPGQILAKNIQYF
TGTGCCATGGGCCCCGGGCCCGGACAAATACTAGCCAAAAACATTCAGTACTTC
>TRBJ2-1|.|TRBV24-1|.
CATSSRRESSYNEQFF
TGTGCCACCAGTTCCCGACGGGAGAGCTCCTACAATGAGCAGTTCTTC
>TRBJ2-3|.|TRBV29-1|.
CSVSGRTKTDTQYF
TGCAGCGTTTCGGGCAGGACTAAGACAGATACGCAGTATTTT
>TRBJ2-1|.|TRBV20-1|many
CSARGGPFYNEQFF
TGCAGTGCTAGAGGGGGCCCATTCTACAATGAGCAGTTCTTC
>TRBJ2-3|.|TRBV12-3/TRBV12-4|.
CASSFSRRRDTQSF
TGTGCCAGCAGTTTTTCCAGGCGGAGAGATACGCAGTCTTTT
>TRBJ2-1|.|TRBV20-1|.
CSAPLVRGAFEQFF
TGCAGTGCTCCCCTGGTTAGGGGGGCCTTTGAGCAGTTCTTC
>TRBJ2-3|TRBD2|TRBV29-1|few
CSVEGGSEPSGADTQYF
TGCAGCGTTGAGGGAGGGTCCGAGCCGAGCGGCGCAGATACGCAGTATTTT
>TRBJ1-2|.|TRBV6-1|many
CASRRHSLGYGYTF
TGTGCCAGCAGGCGACACAGCTTGGGCTATGGCTACACCTTC
>TRBJ2-1|TRBD2|TRBV3-1|.
CASSQTSGRGNEQFF
TGTGCCAGCAGCCAGACTAGCGGGAGAGGCAATGAGCAGTTCTTC
>TRBJ2-7|.|TRBV25-1|many
CASSELSRSYEQYF
TGTGCCAGCAGTGAATTGTCCAGGTCCTACGAGCAGTACTTC
>TRBJ2-7|TRBD2|TRBV27|.
CASSGTSGREQYF
TGTGCCAGCAGCGGGACCTCCGGGAGGGAGCAGTACTTC
>TRBJ2-3|.|TRBV12-3/TRBV12-4|few
CASKVAEGAQYF
TGTGCCAGCAAGGTAGCGGAGGGGGCGCAGTATTTT
>TRBJ2-7|TRBD1|TRBV7-2|.
CASNRDRSYEQYF
TGTGCCAGCAACCGGGACAGGTCCTACGAGCAGTACTTC
>TRBJ1-3|.|TRBV30|.
CAWRSLGRDFGNTIYF
TGTGCCTGGAGGTCTCTCGGGCGGGATTTTGGAAACACCATATATTTT
>TRBJ1-1|.|TRBV10-3|.
CAISDRNGGTEAFF
TGTGCCATCAGTGACCGAAACGGAGGCACTGAAGCTTTCTTT
>TRBJ1-6|TRBD1|TRBV28|.
CASRFARTGRNSPLHF
TGTGCCAGCAGATTCGCCCGGACAGGGCGGAATTCACCCCTCCACTTT